The 9 T cell receptor beta chains listed next were all sequenced from one sample in a study of CD8+CD57+ T cells in acquired aplastic anemia. It was patients with CD8+CD57+ cell expansion by flow cytometry who were chosen for sequencing. Genomic DNA constituted the template upon which TCR beta VDJ and CDR3 profiling was performed. TCRdb analysed the reads with MiXCR anew, one entry per CDR3 protein. This table holds around 430,000 distinct CDR3 sequences, roughly a third found once. The material sequenced was sorted CD4+, CD8+, or CD8+CD57+ T cells (not recorded which) from PBMCs. The receptors here all came from a human donor with aplastic anemia.

Notes on this clonotype: A much larger clone differs by one base, so this may be a read error. This chain links TRBV20-1 with TRBJ2-7; 10 bases line up with TRBD2. The CDR3 is 15 amino acids. Germline loops: CDR1 DFQATT, CDR2 SNEGSKA (reference sequence). CDR3 coding DNA: TGCAGTGCTGCCAACCCCGGACTAGCGGTGTACGAGCAGTGCTTC. Encoded protein: CSAANPGLAVYEQCF.

This clonotype was seen a handful of times. The chain joins TRBV7-9 to TRBJ2-7, with a weak D call TRBD1 (5 bases). The CDR3 spans 15 residues. CDR1 and CDR2 (germline): SEHNR, FQNEAQ (reference sequence). V was clipped by 5 bases and J by 0 bases, with 14 bases between them. The CDR3 coding sequence is TGTGCCAGCAGCCCGGTCAGACAGAGCTCCTACGAGCAGTACTTC. Protein: CASSPVRQSSYEQYF.

The sample holds a few counts of this clonotype. The V call is TRBV9, the J call TRBJ2-1, with 8 bases matching TRBD2. With 0 bases clipped from V and 2 bases from J, the junction kept 1 base outside the gene matches. Germline loops: CDR1 SGDLS, CDR2 YYNGEE. The CDR3 totals 15 residues. CDR3 protein: CASSVELAAYNEQFF. The DNA of the CDR3 is TGTGCCAGCAGCGTAGAACTAGCGGCCTACAATGAGCAGTTCTTC.

The chain uses TRBV12-3 or TRBV12-4 and TRBJ1-2; D remains ambiguous. Trimming removed 0 bases from V and 2 bases from J, with 7 bases in between. This CDR3 is built from 14 residues. The CDR3 is CASSLASANYGYTF. The CDR3 nucleotides are TGTGCCAGCAGTTTAGCGTCGGCAAACTATGGCTACACCTTC.

Turning to this clonotype: This clone may be a read error of a much larger clone one base away. The CDR3 nucleotides read TGTGCCAGCACATCGACAGGGGAAGGAAACACCATATATTTT. As protein: CASTSTGEGNTIYF. The chain has TRBV19 and TRBJ1-3; 8 nucleotides match TRBD1. In germline, CDR1 is LNHDA, CDR2 SQIVND (reference sequence). The CDR3 consists of 14 residues. The junction had 8 bases not matched to a gene; V was cut back by 9 bases and J by 4 bases.

This clonotype was seen many times. The V call is TRBV10-3, the J call TRBJ1-3, with no clear D. CDR1 and CDR2 (germline): ENHRY, SYGVKD. V lost 7 bases to trimming and J lost 0 bases, with 10 bases between them. The CDR3 is made up of 14 amino acids. The CDR3 loop is CAITPVLSGNTIYF. DNA of the CDR3: TGTGCCATCACTCCGGTCCTCTCTGGAAACACCATATATTTT.

This clonotype has only a few counts. The chain carries TRBV19 and TRBJ2-1, with D maybe TRBD1 (5 bases). V lost 3 bases to trimming and J lost 3 bases, with 9 bases between them. Germline V gives CDR1 LNHDA, CDR2 SQIVND (reference sequence). CDR3 length: 14 residues. CDR3 residues: CASSISDSYNEQFF. The CDR3 nucleotides read TGTGCCAGTAGTATTTCTGACAGCTACAATGAGCAGTTCTTC.

This clonotype came up many times. The chain combines TRBV9 with TRBJ1-2, with D maybe TRBD1 (5 bases). V was shortened by 0 bases and J by 8 bases, with 11 bases between the two germline ends. The germline V gene encodes CDR1 SGDLS and CDR2 YYNGEE. This CDR3 spans 13 amino acids. CDR3 amino acids: CASSVGPGGGYTF. Here the CDR3 DNA reads TGTGCCAGCAGCGTAGGCCCCGGGGGAGGCTACACCTTC.

This clonotype occurred once. One end of the junction does not line up with germline, which may come from a read error. The J gene is TRBJ2-2, the V gene TRBV10-1; D is perhaps TRBD1 (6 bases). This CDR3 is 13 amino acids long. CDR1 and CDR2 (germline): WNHNN, SYGVQD (reference sequence). CDR3 coding DNA: TGCGCCAGCAGACAGGGCGACCCCGGAGAGCTGTTTTTT. It is translated as CASRQGDPGELFF.